This TCR beta chain comes out of a study of blood T cell repertoires in COVID-19. For the study at large: PBMCs, B-cell-depleted T cells, or T cells were the source of the cDNA or gDNA that made up the material.

The CDR3 has 14 residues. The germline CDR1 and CDR2 sequences are MDHEN and SYDVKM. Trimming removed 2 bases from V and 5 bases from J, with 10 bases in between. In the source study's methods: Using reference gene primer amplification, nucleated cell counts were estimated. Using immunoSEQ multiplex PCR, the repertoire was profiled, and TCRdb retains in-frame clones only, with some absent. V and J calls and clone size are those listed in that table; D and trimming were worked out from the DNA. The sample has roughly 300,000 clones, more than 70% seen once. This TCR was sampled from a woman aged 50 to 60 with acute or convalescent COVID-19. Sample: peripheral blood. This chain connects TRBV28 to TRBJ1-5; TRBD1 might be the D (5 bases). The CDR3 loop is CASSLDRRYQPQHF. The CDR3 coding sequence is TGTGCCAGCAGTTTAGACAGAAGATATCAGCCCCAGCATTTT. The full variable domain, with the rest looked up from reference TRBV28 and TRBJ1-5, is DVKVTQSSRYLVKRTGEKVFLECVQDMDHENMFWYRQDPGLGLRLIYFSYDVKMKEKGDIPEGYSVSREKKERFSLILESASTNQTSMYLCASSLDRRYQPQHFGDGTRLSIL.